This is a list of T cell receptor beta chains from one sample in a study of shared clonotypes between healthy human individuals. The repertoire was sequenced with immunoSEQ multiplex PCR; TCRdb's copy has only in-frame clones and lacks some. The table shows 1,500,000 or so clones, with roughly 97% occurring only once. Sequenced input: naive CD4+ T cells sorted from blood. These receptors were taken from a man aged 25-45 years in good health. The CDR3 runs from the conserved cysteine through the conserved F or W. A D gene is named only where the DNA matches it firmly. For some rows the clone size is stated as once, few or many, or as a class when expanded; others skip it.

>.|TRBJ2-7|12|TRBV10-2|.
TGCGCCAGCAGCGACCTCCTATTCGAGCAGTACTTC
CASSDLLFEQYF
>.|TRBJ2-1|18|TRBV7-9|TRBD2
TGTGCCAGCAGCTCTCAGCCGTCGGGGACTAGCGGGAGTTATGAGCAGTTCTTC
CASSSQPSGTSGSYEQFF
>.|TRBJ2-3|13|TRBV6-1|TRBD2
TGTGCCAGTGGGACTAGCGGGACAGATACGCAGTATTTT
CASGTSGTDTQYF
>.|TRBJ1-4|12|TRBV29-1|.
TGCAGCGTAATGGGTGGGGAGGAAAAACTGTTTTTT
CSVMGGEEKLFF
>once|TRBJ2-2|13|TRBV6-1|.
TGTGCCAGCAGTTCGGAGCGATCCGGGGAGCTGTTTTTT
CASSSERSGELFF
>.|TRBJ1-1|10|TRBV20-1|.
TGCAGTGCTAGAGGGGGTGTTGCTTTCTTT
CSARGGVAFF
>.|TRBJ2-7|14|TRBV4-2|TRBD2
TGTGCCAGCAGCCAAGCGGGAGGGGGCTACGAGCAGTACTTC
CASSQAGGGYEQYF
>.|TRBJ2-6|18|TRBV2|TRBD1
TGTGCCAGCAGCCGGGACAGGGGGATTTCCTCTGGGGCCAACGTCCTGACTTTC
CASSRDRGISSGANVLTF
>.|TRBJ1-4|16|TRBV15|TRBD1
TGTGCCACCAGCAGAGCTAGCGGACAGGGGGATGAAAAACTGTTTTTT
CATSRASGQGDEKLFF
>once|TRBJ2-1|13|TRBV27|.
TGTGCCAGCAGTTTACGCAGGGGCAATGAGCAGTTCTTC
CASSLRRGNEQFF
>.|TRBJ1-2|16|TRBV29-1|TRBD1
TGCAGCGTTGAGGATCGGGGGACAGAAAAAATCTATGGCTACACCTTC
CSVEDRGTEKIYGYTF
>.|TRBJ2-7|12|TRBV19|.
TGTGCCAGTAGCAACGACGTCTACGAGCAGTACTTC
CASSNDVYEQYF